The 2 T cell receptor beta chains in this list originate from one sample, sequenced in a study of regulatory T cells in long-lasting Graves disease. Construction of the TCR beta libraries employed iRepertoire HTBI primers in conjunction with Arm-PCR of CDR3 regions. One entry per CDR3 protein results from TCRdb running MiXCR on the multiplex PCR reads. The table lists around 250,000 distinct CDR3 sequences, more than 15% of them singletons, with less than 15% in the top ten. Time point described: newly diagnosed GD, antithyroid drugs for less than 3 months. With RNA extracted from PBMCs as input, the TCR library was made. This same sample was also taken into another study, of T cells in Graves' hyperthyroidism and ophthalmopathy.

Sequenced material: peripheral blood mononuclear cells (PBMCs), taken at new diagnosis, from a patient treated with antithyroid drugs. Receptors were obtained from a woman aged 25 to 45 with Graves disease.

The sample holds a few counts of this clonotype. This probably arose from a read error, given a far larger clone one base away. V and J are TRBV7-2 and TRBJ2-7; 10 positions match TRBD2. CDR1 is SGHTA and CDR2 is FQGNSA in the germline V gene. There are 15 residues in the CDR3. V shed 3 bases, J shed 7 bases, and the junction held 9 bases outside the gene matches. The CDR3 sequence: CASSFGSGGANEQYF. CDR3 DNA: TGTGCCAGCAGCTTTGGGAGCGGGGGGGCAAATGAGCAGTACTTC.

The genes are TRBV20-1 and TRBJ1-6; D is perhaps TRBD1 (6 bases). The CDR3 covers 13 residues. The germline CDR1 and CDR2 sequences are DFQATT and SNEGSKA (reference sequence). Trimming removed 4 bases from V and 10 bases from J, with 14 bases in between. The CDR3 DNA follows: TGCAGTGCTACTGAGGGGGTGTACTCACCCCTCCACTTT. This sequence encodes CSATEGVYSPLHF.